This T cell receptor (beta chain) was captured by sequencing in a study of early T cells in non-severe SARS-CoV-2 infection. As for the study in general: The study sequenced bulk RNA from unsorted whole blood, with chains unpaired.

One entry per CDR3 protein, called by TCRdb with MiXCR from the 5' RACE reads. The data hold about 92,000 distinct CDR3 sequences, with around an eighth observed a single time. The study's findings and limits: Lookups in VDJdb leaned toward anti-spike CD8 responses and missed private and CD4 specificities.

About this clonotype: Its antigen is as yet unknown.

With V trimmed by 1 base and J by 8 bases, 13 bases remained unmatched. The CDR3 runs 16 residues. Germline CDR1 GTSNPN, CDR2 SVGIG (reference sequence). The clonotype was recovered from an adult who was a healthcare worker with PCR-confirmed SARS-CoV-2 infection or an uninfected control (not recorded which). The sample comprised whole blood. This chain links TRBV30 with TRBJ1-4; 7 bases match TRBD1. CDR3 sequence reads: CAWSGGQDGFWEKLFF. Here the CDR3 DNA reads TGTGCCTGGAGTGGTGGACAGGACGGTTTCTGGGAAAAACTGTTTTTT.